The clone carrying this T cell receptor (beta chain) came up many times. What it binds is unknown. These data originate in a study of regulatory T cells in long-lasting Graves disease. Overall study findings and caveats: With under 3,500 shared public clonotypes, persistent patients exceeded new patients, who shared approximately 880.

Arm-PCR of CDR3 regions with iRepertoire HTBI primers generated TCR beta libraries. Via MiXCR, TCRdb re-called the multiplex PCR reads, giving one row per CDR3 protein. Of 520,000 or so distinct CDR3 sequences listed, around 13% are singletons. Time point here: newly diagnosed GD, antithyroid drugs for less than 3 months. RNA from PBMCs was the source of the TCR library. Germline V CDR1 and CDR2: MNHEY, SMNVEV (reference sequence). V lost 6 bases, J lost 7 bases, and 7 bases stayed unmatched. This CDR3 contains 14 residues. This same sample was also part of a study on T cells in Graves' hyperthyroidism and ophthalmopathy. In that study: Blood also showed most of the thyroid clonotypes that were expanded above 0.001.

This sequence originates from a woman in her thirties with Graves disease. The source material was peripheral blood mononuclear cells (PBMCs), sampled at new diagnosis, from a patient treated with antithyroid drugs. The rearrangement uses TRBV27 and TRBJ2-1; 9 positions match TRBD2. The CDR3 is CASRPGLAINEQFF. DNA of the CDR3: TGTGCCAGCAGACCGGGACTAGCAATAAATGAGCAGTTCTTC.